This T cell receptor (beta chain) stems from a study of cytomegalovirus exposure and HLA in healthy donors. Between the trimmed V and J ends, which lost 6 bases and 14 bases, there was a span of 14 bases. The V gene's germline CDR1 is DFQATT and CDR2 SNEGSKA (reference sequence). The CDR3 consists of 11 residues. The study's findings and limits: Earlier results showed most TCR beta V segments being productive about 87% or about 30% of the time.

The study ran its PCR with 60 Vbeta and 13 Jbeta primers. TCRdb keeps only in-frame clones here, not all; method: immunoSEQ multiplex PCR. This repertoire comprises some 75,000 clones; its ten largest clones make up 4.5% to 6%. Note on this clone: No antigen is known for it.

This receptor was taken from a man between 40 and 49 years old in good health and CMV-seronegative. The chain employs TRBV20-1 and TRBJ1-6; possibly TRBD1 for D (6 bases). Sequencing input: PBMCs. The CDR3: CSASDRSALHF. CDR3 nucleotides: TGCAGTGCGTCAGACAGGTCGGCCCTCCACTTT.